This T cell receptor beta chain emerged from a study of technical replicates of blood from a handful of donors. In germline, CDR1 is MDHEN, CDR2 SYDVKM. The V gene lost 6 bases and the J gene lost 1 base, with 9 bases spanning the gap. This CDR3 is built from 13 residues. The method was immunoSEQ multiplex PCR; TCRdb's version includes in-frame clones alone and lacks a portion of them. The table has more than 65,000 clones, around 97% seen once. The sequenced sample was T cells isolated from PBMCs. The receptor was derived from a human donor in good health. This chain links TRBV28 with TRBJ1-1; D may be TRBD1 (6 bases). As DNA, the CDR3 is TGTGCCAGCAGCCCGACAGGGAACACTGAAGCTTTCTTT. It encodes CASSPTGNTEAFF.